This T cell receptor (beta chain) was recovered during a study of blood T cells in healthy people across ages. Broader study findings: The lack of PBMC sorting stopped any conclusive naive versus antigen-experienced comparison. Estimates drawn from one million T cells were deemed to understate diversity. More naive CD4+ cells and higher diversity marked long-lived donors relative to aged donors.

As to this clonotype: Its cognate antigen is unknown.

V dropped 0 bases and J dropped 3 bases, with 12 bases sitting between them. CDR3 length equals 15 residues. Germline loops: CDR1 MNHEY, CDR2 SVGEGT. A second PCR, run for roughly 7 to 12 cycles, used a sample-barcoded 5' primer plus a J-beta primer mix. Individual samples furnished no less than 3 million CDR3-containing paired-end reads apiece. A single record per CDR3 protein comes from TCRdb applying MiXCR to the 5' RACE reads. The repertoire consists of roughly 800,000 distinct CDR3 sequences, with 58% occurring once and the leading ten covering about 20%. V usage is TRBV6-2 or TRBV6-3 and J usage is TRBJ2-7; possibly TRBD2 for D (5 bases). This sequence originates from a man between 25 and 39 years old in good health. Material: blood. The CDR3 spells CASSYSLQAGYEQYF. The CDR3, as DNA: TGTGCCAGCAGTTACTCTCTCCAGGCGGGCTACGAGCAGTACTTC.